These 2 T cell receptor beta chains were all obtained from the same sample, sequenced in a study of kidney transplant recipient with SARS-CoV-2 infection (dated by TCRdb to the early 2020s). The data were produced on an Illumina MiSeq. TCRdb's own reprocessing of the public reads used fastp at Q25 and MiXCR and kept productive beta chains. Rows are combined by CDR3 protein, so each entry shows the most common genes and DNA. The sample table contains about 240,000 distinct CDR3 sequences; only one count was recorded for 25% to 30% of them. Almost 7.5% of the sample is taken by the ten largest. The sample's time point label, decoded: pre-pandemic baseline sample and day 111 after first positive SARS-CoV-2 test. The sequencing used a blood sample, collected at baseline and between days 110 and 120 from a kidney transplant recipient. The receptors stem from a young adult male patient who had COVID-19 and was a kidney transplant recipient. Post transplant, some T cells may arise from the graft donor.

Details on this clonotype: This may arise from a read error, as a much more abundant clone is one base away. This sequence joins TRBV6-9 and TRBJ1-2; D call uncertain. V lost 5 bases and J 4 bases, leaving 23 bases between the germline ends. Germline V lookup: CDR1 MNHGY, CDR2 SVAAGI. The CDR3 has 17 residues. CDR3 region: CASSVHMPYGKTYGYTF. The CDR3 DNA reads as TGTGCCAGCAGTGTCCACATGCCTTACGGAAAGACCTATGGCTACACCTTC.

This clonotype was observed at least ten times. The V gene is TRBV18, the J gene TRBJ1-2; D gene ambiguous. Germline assignment: CDR1 KGHSH and CDR2 LQKENI. V lost 8 bases and J 6 bases, leaving 13 bases between the germline ends. The CDR3 runs to 12 residues. CDR3 nucleotides: TGTGCCAGCGCCCCAGGTGGGAATGGCTACACCTTC. This translates into CASAPGGNGYTF. Using reference TRBV18 and TRBJ1-2 for the parts outside the CDR3, the full variable domain is NAGVMQNPRHLVRRRGQEARLRCSPMKGHSHVYWYRQLPEEGLKFMVYLQKENIIDESGMPKERFSAEFPKEGPSILRIQQVVRGDSAAYFCASAPGGNGYTFGSGTRLTVV.